The 7 T cell receptor beta chains reported below all come from one sample, sequenced in a study of patients and donors after allogeneic stem cell transplantation. TCRdb re-derived calls from the RT-PCR reads in MiXCR, one entry per CDR3 protein. The data hold around 90,000 distinct CDR3 sequences, with 45% to 50% observed a single time. The sequencing input was blood, either unsorted or a sorted T cell fraction (not recorded which). The receptors were sampled from a human donor who was either an allogeneic HSCT recipient or a stem cell or donor lymphocyte infusion donor (not recorded which). It is not recorded whose cells these are; they may come from a transplant donor.

The chain carries TRBV29-1 and TRBJ1-3; D perhaps matches TRBD1 (5 bases). The CDR3 contains 14 residues. V dropped 6 bases and J dropped 0 bases, with 12 bases sitting between them. Germline lookup yields CDR1 SQVTM and CDR2 ANQGSEA. In nucleotides, the CDR3 is TGCAGCGTGTCCTTGGGGCTCTCTGGAAACACCATATATTTT. Residues: CSVSLGLSGNTIYF.

The chain employs TRBV12-3 or TRBV12-4 and TRBJ2-7, with 9 bases identical to TRBD2. The J segment lost 3 bases and the V segment lost 6 bases, leaving 6 bases of the junction unmatched. This CDR3 has 14 amino acids. The CDR3 loop is CASRTGTSSYEQYF. For the CDR3, the DNA is TGTGCCAGCAGGACCGGGACTAGCAGCTACGAGCAGTACTTC.

V and J are TRBV28 and TRBJ1-4, with D unclear. CDR3 length: 14 amino acids. The ends were cut back, 2 bases at V and 0 bases at J, with 4 bases in the middle. Germline loops: CDR1 MDHEN, CDR2 SYDVKM. DNA for the CDR3: TGTGCCAGCAGTTTACAGACAACTAATGAAAAACTGTTTTTT. Translating gives CASSLQTTNEKLFF.

This clonotype has more than one count but fewer than ten. The rearrangement uses TRBV4-2 and TRBJ1-1, with D perhaps TRBD1 (6 bases). Germline CDR1 reads LGHNA; CDR2 reads YNFKEQ. V was trimmed by 0 bases and J by 6 bases, leaving 23 bases between them. The CDR3 extends over 18 amino acids. The CDR3 loop is CASSQDPSDSTHWAEAFF. The CDR3 bases are TGTGCCAGCAGCCAAGATCCGTCGGACAGCACCCATTGGGCTGAAGCTTTCTTT.

The chain combines TRBV20-1 with TRBJ1-2; D unclear. The germline gives CDR1 DFQATT, CDR2 SNEGSKA (reference sequence). V shed 6 bases and J shed 5 bases, with 16 bases lying between them. The CDR3 sequence is 13 residues long. The CDR3 region has the DNA TGCAGTGCCCCGTCCAGTAGGTTTTATGGCTACACCTTC. Translating it yields CSAPSSRFYGYTF.

This chain joins TRBV12-3 or TRBV12-4 and TRBJ2-3, with 11 bases aligning to TRBD2. V lost 5 bases, J lost 3 bases, and 4 bases stayed unmatched. The CDR3 is 15 residues long. For the CDR3, the DNA is TGTGCCAGCAGTCGCGGACTAGCGGGTACAGATACGCAGTATTTT. Its translation: CASSRGLAGTDTQYF.

The V gene is TRBV27, the J gene TRBJ2-1; no clear D gene. Germline CDR1 is MNHEY and CDR2 is SMNVEV (reference sequence). Trimming cost V 3 bases and J 8 bases, with 17 bases left between them. The CDR3 has 15 residues. CDR3 protein: CASSFLGPAEYEQFF. CDR3 nucleotide sequence: TGTGCCAGCAGTTTTCTAGGCCCTGCCGAATATGAGCAGTTCTTC.